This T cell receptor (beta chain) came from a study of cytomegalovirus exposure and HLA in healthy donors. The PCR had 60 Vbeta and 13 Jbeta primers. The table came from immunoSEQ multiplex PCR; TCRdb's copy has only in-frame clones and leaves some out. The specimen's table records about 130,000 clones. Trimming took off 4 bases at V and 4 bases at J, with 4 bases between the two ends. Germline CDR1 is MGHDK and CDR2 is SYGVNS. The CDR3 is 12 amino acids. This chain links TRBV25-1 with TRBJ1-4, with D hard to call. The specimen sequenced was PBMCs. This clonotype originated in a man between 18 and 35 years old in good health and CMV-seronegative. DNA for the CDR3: TGTGCCAGCAGTGGGAGTAATGAAAAACTGTTTTTT. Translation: CASSGSNEKLFF.